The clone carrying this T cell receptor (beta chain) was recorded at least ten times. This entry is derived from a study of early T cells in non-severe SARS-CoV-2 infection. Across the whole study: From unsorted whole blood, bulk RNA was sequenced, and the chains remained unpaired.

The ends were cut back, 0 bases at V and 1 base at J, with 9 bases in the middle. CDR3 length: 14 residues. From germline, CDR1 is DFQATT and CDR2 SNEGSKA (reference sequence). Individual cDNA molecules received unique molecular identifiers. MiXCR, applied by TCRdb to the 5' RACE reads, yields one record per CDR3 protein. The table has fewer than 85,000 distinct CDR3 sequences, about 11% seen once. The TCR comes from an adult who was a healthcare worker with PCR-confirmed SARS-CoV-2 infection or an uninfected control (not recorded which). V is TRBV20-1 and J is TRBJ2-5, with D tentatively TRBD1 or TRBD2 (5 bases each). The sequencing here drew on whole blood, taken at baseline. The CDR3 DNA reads TGCAGTGCTAGAGAGGGGGAGCCCCAAGAGACCCAGTACTTC. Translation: CSAREGEPQETQYF.